This TCR beta chain is drawn from a study of blood T cell repertoires in COVID-19 (TCRdb year 2020). With regard to the full study: Samples from collaborators originated in the United States, Italy and Spain and spanned both the acute and convalescent phases of COVID-19. The prospective study material was composed of cDNA or gDNA derived from T cells, B-cell-depleted T cells, or PBMCs. Deeply sampled blood TCRbeta repertoires from subjects exposed to, actively infected with, or recovered from COVID-19 were included in the dataset. A freely available public database, intended as a resource for researchers studying the immune response to SARS-CoV-2, is where the repertoires were released. Samples were obtained from the ongoing ImmuneRACE study (first 160 participants) and from roughly 1,300 subjects provided by 6 global collaborators. A de-identified subject ID, COVID-19 status, age in years and sex were almost always included in the sample metadata. Where available, HLA class I and class II types were obtained from metadata supplied by the sample provider rather than from assay-based typing. Broader findings and caveats from the paper: Clinical and demographic metadata were provided uncurated, with the amount varying by source and participant.

Each collaborating institution followed its own protocols to collect whole blood in K2EDTA tubes. Collaborator samples were shipped for TCRbeta analysis as frozen whole blood, isolated PBMCs, or DNA extracted from either sample type. Worth noting for this clone: It lacks a known antigen. Base quality data are lacking; no much larger clone is found one base away.

The immunoSEQ Assay, a bias-controlled multiplex PCR, was used to amplify TCRbeta CDR3 regions from genomic DNA. Under the source paper's analysis protocol: The number of nucleated cells in each sample was estimated from the amplification of reference gene primers within the assay. Sequence reads were collapsed and filtered to measure the absolute abundance of every unique TCRbeta CDR3 rearrangement. For each sample, productive Simpson clonality was calculated as the square root of Simpson's diversity index over productive rearrangements. TCRdb obtained this table from immuneACCESS and retained in-frame rearrangements with V and J assigned. These tables miss some clones; where compared with another copy, unresolved V genes account for less than half of the shortfall, and the remainder is unexplained. The V and J calls and the clone size are those of that table, but D and trimming were determined from the DNA. The sample records 50,000 to 55,000 clones, approximately 87% of which are singletons. The top ten clonotypes cover approximately 3.8% of the sample.

From cysteine to phenylalanine, the CDR3 is 14 amino acids long. Only CDR3 DNA is held: 42 bases, read in frame from base 1. From the germline V gene (reference sequence), CDR1 is LGHDT and CDR2 is YNNKEL. Compared with germline, V lacks 4 bases and J lacks 6 bases; bases without a gene match: 7. The sequence was collected from a man in his fifties with acute or convalescent COVID-19. The sequencing sample was made of peripheral blood. The V and J segments used are TRBV3-1 (or the pseudogene TRBV3-2) and TRBJ1-2; TRBD1 matches 8 bases in the middle. CDR3 loop: CASSPFQGANGYTF. Here is the DNA: TGTGCCAGCAGCCCGTTTCAGGGGGCGAATGGCTACACCTTC.